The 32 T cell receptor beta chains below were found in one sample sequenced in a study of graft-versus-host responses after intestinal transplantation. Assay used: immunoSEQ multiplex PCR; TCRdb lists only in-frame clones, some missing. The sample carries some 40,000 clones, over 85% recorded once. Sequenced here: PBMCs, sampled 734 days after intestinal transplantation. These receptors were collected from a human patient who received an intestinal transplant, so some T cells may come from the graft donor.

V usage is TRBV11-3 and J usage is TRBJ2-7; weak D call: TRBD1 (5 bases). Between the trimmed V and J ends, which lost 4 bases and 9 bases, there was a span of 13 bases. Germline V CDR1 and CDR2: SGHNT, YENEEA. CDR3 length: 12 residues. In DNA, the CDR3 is TGTGCCAGCAGCTCCGACCGACAGTCGCAGTACTTC. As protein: CASSSDRQSQYF.

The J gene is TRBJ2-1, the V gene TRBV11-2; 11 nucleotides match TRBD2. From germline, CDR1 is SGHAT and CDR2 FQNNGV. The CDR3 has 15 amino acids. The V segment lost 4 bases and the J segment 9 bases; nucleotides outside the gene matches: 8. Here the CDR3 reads CASSSVSGTSGEQFF. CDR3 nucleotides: TGTGCCAGCAGCTCCGTGTCCGGGACTAGCGGTGAGCAGTTCTTC.

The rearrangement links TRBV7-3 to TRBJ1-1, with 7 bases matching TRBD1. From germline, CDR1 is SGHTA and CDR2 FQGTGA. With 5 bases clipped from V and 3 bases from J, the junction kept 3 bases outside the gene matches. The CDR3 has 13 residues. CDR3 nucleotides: TGTGCCAGCAGCCAAACAGGGGACACTGAAGCTTTCTTT. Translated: CASSQTGDTEAFF.

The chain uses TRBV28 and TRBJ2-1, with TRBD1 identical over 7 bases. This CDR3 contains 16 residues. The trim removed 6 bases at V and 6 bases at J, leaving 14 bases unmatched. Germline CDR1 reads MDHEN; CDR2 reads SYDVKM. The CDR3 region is CASRSSGTDLFNEQFF. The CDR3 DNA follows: TGTGCCAGCAGGTCTAGTGGGACAGATCTATTCAATGAGCAGTTCTTC.

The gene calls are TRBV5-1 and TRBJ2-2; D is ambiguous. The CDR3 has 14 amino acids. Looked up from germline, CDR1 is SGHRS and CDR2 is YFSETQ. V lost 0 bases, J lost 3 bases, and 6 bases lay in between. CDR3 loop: CASSLDAYTGELFF. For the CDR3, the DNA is TGCGCCAGCAGCTTGGACGCTTACACCGGGGAGCTGTTTTTT.

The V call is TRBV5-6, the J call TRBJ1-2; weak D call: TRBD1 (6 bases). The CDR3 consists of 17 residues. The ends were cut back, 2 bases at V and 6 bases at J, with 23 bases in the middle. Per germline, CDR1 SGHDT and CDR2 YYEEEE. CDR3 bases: TGTGCCAGCAGCTTCGCCGGCGCGAGGGGGAGGGGTGATGGCTACACCTTC. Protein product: CASSFAGARGRGDGYTF.

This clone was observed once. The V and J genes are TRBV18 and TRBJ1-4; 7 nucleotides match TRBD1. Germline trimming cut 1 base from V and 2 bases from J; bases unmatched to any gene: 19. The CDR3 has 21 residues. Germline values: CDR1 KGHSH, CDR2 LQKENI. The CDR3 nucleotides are TGTGCCAGCTCACCACGTAGGACAGGACCAGGCGGCTTTGCCACTAATGAAAAACTGTTTTTT. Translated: CASSPRRTGPGGFATNEKLFF.

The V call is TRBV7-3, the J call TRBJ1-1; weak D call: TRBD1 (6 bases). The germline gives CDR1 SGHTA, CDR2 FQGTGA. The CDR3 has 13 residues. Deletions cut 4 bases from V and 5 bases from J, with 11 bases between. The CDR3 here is CASSSTGKTEAFF. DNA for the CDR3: TGTGCCAGCAGCTCCACAGGGAAGACTGAAGCTTTCTTT.

The CDR3, as DNA: TGTGCCAGCATGAGAGGGTTGGGCCATAACACTGAAGCTTTCTTT. It is translated as CASMRGLGHNTEAFF. The chain carries TRBV2 and TRBJ1-1; D is ambiguous. CDR1 and CDR2 (germline): SNHLY, FYNNEI. There are 15 residues in the CDR3. The V end was cut by 7 bases, the J end by 2 bases, with 17 bases between. Full variable domain (remainder filled in from reference TRBV2 and TRBJ1-1): EPEVTQTPSHQVTQMGQEVILRCVPISNHLYFYWYRQILGQKVEFLVSFYNNEISEKSEIFDDQFSVERPDGSNFTLKIRSTKLEDSAMYFCASMRGLGHNTEAFFGQGTRLTVV.

The CDR3 loop is CASSQGSAGTFVSYYEQYF. CDR3 in DNA: TGTGCCAGCAGCCAAGGCTCCGCGGGAACCTTTGTGTCCTACTACGAGCAGTACTTC. The chain links TRBV4-2 to TRBJ2-7; maybe TRBD2 (6 bases). CDR3 length equals 19 residues. Per germline, CDR1 LGHNA and CDR2 YNFKEQ. V lost 1 base to trimming and J lost 3 bases, with 25 bases between them.

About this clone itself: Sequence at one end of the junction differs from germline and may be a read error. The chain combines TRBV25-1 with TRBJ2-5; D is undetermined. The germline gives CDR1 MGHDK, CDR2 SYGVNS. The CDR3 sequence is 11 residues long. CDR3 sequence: CASSELLVTHF. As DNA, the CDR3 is TGTGCCAGCAGTGAACTTCTAGTAACTCACTTC.

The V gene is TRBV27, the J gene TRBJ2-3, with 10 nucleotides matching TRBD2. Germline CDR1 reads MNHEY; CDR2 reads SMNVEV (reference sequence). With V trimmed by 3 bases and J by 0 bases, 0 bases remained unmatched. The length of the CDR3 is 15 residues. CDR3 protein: CASSLTSGSTDTQYF. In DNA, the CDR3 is TGTGCCAGCAGTTTGACTAGCGGGAGCACAGATACGCAGTATTTT.

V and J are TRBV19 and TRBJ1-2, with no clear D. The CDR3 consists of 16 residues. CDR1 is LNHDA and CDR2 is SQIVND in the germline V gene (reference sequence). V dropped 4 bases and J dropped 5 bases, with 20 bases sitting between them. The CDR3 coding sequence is TGTGCCAGTAGTAAAAGGACGGGCCCAACGTTGTATGGCTACACCTTC. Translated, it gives CASSKRTGPTLYGYTF.

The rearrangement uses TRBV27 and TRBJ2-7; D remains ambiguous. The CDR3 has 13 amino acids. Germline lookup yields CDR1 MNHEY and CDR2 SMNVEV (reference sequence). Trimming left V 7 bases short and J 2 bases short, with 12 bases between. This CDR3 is CASKSFGAYEQYF. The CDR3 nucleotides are TGTGCCAGCAAGAGTTTTGGGGCCTACGAGCAGTACTTC.

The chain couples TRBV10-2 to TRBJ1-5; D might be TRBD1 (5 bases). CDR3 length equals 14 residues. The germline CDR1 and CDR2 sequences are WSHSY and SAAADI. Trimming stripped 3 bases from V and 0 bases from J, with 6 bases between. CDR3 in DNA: TGCGCCAGCAGTGACAGGGATAGCAATCAGCCCCAGCATTTT. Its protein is CASSDRDSNQPQHF.

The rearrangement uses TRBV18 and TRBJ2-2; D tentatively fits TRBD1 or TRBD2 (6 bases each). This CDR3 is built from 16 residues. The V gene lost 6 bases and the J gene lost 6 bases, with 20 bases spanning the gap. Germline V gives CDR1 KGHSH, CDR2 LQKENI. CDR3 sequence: CASSQGTGSAAGELFF. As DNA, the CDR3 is TGTGCCAGCTCCCAGGGGACTGGAAGCGCGGCCGGGGAGCTGTTTTTT.

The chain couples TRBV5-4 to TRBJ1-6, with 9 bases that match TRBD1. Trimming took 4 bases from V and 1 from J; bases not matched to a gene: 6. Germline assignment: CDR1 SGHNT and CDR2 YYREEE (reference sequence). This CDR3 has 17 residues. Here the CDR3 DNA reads TGTGCCAGCAGCATAACAGGGGGCGGGTCCTATAATTCACCCCTCCACTTT. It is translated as CASSITGGGSYNSPLHF. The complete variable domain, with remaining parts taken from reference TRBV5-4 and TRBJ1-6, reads ETGVTQSPTHLIKTRGQQVTLRCSSQSGHNTVSWYQQALGQGPQFIFQYYREEENGRGNFPPRFSGLQFPNYSSELNVNALELDDSALYLCASSITGGGSYNSPLHFGNGTRLTVT.

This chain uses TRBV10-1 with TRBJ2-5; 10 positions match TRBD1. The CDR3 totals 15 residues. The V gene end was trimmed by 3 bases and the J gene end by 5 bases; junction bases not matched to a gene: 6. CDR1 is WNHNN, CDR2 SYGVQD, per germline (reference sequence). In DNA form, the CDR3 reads TGCGCCAGCAGTGAATCGGGACAGGGGTGGGAGACCCAGTACTTC. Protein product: CASSESGQGWETQYF.

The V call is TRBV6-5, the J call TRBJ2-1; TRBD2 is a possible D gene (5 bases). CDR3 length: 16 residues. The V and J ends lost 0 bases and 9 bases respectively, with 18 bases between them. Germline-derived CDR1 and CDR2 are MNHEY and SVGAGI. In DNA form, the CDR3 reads TGTGCCAGCAGTTACTCGTCGGGGTCCGGGTTGGTTGAGCAGTTCTTC. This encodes CASSYSSGSGLVEQFF.

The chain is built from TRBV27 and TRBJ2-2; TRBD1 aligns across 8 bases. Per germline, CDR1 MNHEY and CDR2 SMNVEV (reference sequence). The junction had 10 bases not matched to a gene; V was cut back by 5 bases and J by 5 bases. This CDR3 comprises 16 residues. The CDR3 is CASSKLTGVPTGELFF. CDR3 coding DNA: TGTGCCAGCAGTAAGCTGACAGGGGTTCCTACCGGGGAGCTGTTTTTT.

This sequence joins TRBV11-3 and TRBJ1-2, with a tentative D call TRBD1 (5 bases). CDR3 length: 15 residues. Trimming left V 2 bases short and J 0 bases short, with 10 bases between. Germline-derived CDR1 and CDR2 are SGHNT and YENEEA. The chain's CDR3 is CASSLTTGPNYGYTF. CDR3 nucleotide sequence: TGTGCCAGCAGCTTAACGACGGGACCTAACTATGGCTACACCTTC.

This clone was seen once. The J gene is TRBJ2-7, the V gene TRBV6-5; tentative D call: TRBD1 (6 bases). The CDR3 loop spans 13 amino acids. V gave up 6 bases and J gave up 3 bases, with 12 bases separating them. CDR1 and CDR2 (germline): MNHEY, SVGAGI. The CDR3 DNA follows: TGTGCCAGCAGCTCTGACAGGCTCTACGAGCAGTACTTC. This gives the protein CASSSDRLYEQYF.

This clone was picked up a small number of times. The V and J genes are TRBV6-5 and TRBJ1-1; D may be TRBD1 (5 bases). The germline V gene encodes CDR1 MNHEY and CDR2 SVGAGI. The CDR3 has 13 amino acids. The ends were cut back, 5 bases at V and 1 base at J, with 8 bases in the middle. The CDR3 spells CASSPTGNTEAFF. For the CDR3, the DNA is TGTGCCAGCAGTCCCACAGGGAACACTGAAGCTTTCTTT.

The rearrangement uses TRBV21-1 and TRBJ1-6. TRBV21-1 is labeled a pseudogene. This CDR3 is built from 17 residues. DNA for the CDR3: TGTGCCAGCAGCAAAGCCCTGACCACCTCCTATAATTCACCCCTCCACTTT. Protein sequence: CASSKALTTSYNSPLHF.

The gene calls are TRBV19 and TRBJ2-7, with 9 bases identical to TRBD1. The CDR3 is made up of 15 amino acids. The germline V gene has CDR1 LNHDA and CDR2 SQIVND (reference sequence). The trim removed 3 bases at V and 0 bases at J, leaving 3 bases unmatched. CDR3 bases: TGTGCCAGTAGTATTACAGGGGGCTCCTCCTACGAGCAGTACTTC. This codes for CASSITGGSSYEQYF.

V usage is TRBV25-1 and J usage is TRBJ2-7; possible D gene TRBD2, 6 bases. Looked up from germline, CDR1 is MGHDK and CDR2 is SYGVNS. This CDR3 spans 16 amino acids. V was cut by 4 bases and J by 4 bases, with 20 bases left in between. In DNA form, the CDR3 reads TGTGCCAGCAGTGCCAAGATAGGACTATCAGGATACGAGCAGTACTTC. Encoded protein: CASSAKIGLSGYEQYF.

The CDR3 is CASGRGQSSSYEQYF. CDR3 coding DNA: TGTGCCAGCGGCCGAGGGCAGTCTAGCTCCTACGAGCAGTACTTC. The chain combines TRBV6-1 with TRBJ2-7; D may be TRBD2 (5 bases). This CDR3 comprises 15 residues. Per the germline V gene, CDR1 is MNHNS and CDR2 is SASEGT. Trimming took off 8 bases at V and 0 bases at J, with 17 bases between the two ends.

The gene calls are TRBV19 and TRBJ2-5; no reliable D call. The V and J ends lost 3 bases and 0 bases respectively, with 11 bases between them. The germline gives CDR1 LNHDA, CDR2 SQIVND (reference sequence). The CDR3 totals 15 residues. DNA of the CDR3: TGTGCCAGTAGTATTGAAGGCCCGTACCAAGAGACCCAGTACTTC. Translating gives CASSIEGPYQETQYF.

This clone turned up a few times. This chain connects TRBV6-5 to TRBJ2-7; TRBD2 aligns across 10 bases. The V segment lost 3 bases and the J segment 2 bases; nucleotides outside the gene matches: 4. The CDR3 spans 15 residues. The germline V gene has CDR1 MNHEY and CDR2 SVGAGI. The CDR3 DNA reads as TGTGCCAGCAGTTATTGGAGCGGGAGGGCCTACGAGCAGTACTTC. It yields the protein CASSYWSGRAYEQYF.

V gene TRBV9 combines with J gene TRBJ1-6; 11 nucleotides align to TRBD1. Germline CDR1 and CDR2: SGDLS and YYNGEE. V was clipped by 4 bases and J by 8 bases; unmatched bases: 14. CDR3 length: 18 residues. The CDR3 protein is CASSPNIGTGGNYSPLHF. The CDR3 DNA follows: TGTGCCAGCAGCCCAAACATCGGGACAGGGGGAAATTATTCACCCCTCCACTTT.

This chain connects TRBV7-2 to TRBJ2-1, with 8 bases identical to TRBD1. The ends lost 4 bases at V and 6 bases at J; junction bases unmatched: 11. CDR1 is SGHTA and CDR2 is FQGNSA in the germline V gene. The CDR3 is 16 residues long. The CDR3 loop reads CASSSLGTTGGNEQFF. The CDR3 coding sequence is TGTGCCAGCAGCTCGCTGGGAACTACAGGGGGCAATGAGCAGTTCTTC. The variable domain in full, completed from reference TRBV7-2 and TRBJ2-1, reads GAGVSQSPSNKVTEKGKDVELRCDPISGHTALYWYRQSLGQGLEFLIYFQGNSAPDKSGLPSDRFSAERTGGSVSTLTIQRTQQEDSAVYLCASSSLGTTGGNEQFFGPGTRLTVL.

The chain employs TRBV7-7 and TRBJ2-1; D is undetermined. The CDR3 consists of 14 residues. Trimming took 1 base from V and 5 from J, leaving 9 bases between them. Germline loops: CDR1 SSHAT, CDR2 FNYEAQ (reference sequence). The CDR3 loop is CASSLVGLDNEQFF. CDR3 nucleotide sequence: TGTGCCAGCAGCTTAGTCGGCCTCGACAATGAGCAGTTCTTC.